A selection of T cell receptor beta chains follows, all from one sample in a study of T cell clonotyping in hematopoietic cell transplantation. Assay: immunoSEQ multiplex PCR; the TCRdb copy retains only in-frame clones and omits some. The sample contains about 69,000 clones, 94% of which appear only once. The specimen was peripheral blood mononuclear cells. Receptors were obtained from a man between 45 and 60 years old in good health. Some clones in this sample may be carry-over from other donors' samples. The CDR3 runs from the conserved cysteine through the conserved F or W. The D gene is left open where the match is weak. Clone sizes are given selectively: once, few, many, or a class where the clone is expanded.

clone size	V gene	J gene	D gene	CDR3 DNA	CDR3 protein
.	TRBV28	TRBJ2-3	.	TGTGCCACCTCGGACAGCTTCTATACGCAGTATTTT	CATSDSFYTQYF
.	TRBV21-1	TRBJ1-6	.	TGTGCCAGCAGCCACCACAGGGGGCCAGATTCACCCCTCCACTTT	CASSHHRGPDSPLHF
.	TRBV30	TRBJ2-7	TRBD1	TGTGCCTGGACCAGACAGGGGGCAGGCGAGCAGTACTTC	CAWTRQGAGEQYF
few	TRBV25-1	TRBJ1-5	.	TGTGCCAGCAGTGGGTTTGGGGGTTATCAGCCCCAGCATTTT	CASSGFGGYQPQHF
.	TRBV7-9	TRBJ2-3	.	TGTGCCAGCAGCTTTCAGGAGGCGCAGTATTTT	CASSFQEAQYF
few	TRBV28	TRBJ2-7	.	TGTGCCAGCAGTTTCCGGGGCTCGGTGGGCGAGCAGTACTTC	CASSFRGSVGEQYF
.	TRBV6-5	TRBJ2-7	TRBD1	TGTGCCAGCAGTAGCCAGGGGGCCTACGAGCAGTACTTC	CASSSQGAYEQYF
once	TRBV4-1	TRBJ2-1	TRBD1	TGCGCCAGCAGCCAAGATGAGGCCACAGGGGGTCGGTTCTTC	CASSQDEATGGRFF
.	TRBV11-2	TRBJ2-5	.	TGTGCCAGCCTCCCTAACCCAGGGATTCAAGAGACCCAGTACTTC	CASLPNPGIQETQYF
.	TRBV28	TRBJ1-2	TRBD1	TGTGCCAGCAGTTTCCCGACAGGGGTTTTGTATGGCTACACCTTC	CASSFPTGVLYGYTF
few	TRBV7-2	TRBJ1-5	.	TGTGCCAGCAGCTTAGCTGGGCAGAGTAATCAGCCCCAGCATTTT	CASSLAGQSNQPQHF
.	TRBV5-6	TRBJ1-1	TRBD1	TGTGCCAGCAGCTTGACCGGGACAGGGGAATCTGAAGCTTTCTTT	CASSLTGTGESEAFF
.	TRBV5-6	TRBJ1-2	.	TGTGCCAGCAGCTTGTCTAACCTTTTCTATGGCTACACCTTC	CASSLSNLFYGYTF
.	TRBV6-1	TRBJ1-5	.	TGTGCCAGCAGTGAAGGGGTAAGTCAGCCCCAGCATTTT	CASSEGVSQPQHF
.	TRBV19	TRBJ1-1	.	TGTGCCAGTAGCGAACGGGGGGAAAACACTGAAGCTTTCTTT	CASSERGENTEAFF
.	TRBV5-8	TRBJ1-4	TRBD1	TGTGCCAGCAGTTTGGGACAGTTAAAACTGTTTTTT	CASSLGQLKLFF
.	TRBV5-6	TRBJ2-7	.	TGTGCCAGCAGCCAGGGACAGGTGATAGCGGGAGTTGAGTACGAGCAGTACTTC	CASSQGQVIAGVEYEQYF
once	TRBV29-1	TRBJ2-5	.	TGCAGCGCCCATAAGTGGTGGGGCACTCAGTACTTC	CSAHKWWGTQYF
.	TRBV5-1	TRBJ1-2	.	TGCGCCAGCAGCTTGGCAGGGATGATGAACTATGGCTACACCTTC	CASSLAGMMNYGYTF
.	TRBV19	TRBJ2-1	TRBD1	TGTGCCAGTAGTATTTGGAGGTCAGGGGGATACAATGAGCAGTTCTTC	CASSIWRSGGYNEQFF
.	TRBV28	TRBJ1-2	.	TGTGCCAGCAGCTACGACACGACCCTCTATGGCTACACCTTC	CASSYDTTLYGYTF
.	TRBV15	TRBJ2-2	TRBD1	TGTGCCACCGGAGGGACAGGGATATCCGGGGAGCTGTTTTTT	CATGGTGISGELFF
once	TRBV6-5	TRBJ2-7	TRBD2	TGTGCCAGCAGTTACTCGAGCTCGCGGGGGGTATACGAGCAGTACTTC	CASSYSSSRGVYEQYF
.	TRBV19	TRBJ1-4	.	TGTGCCAGTAGTATAGTTAGGCACCGTAATGAAAAACTGTTTTTT	CASSIVRHRNEKLFF
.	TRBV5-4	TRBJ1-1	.	TGTGCCAGCAGCTTGGTTGGGGAGATGAACACTGAAGCTTTCTTT	CASSLVGEMNTEAFF
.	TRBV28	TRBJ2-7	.	TGTGCCAGCAGTTTGGGGGCTTACGAGCAGTACTTC	CASSLGAYEQYF
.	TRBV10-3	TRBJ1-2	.	TGTGCCATCAGTGAGCAACCAACGGGTGGGAACTATGGCTACACCTTC	CAISEQPTGGNYGYTF
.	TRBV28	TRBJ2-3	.	TGTGCCAGCACCCCTGGTAGCACAGATACGCAGTATTTT	CASTPGSTDTQYF
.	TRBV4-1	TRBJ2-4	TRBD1	TGCGCCAGCAGCCATCTACCGGGACAGGGGGCTTTGGGGTCGGCCAAAAACATTCAGTACTTC	CASSHLPGQGALGSAKNIQYF
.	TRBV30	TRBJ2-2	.	TGTGCCTGGAGTTCATGGACGGCTACCGGGGAGCTGTTTTTT	CAWSSWTATGELFF
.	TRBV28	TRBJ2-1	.	TGTGCCAGCAGTTTTTATCGAGAGGGTGAGCAGTTCTTC	CASSFYREGEQFF
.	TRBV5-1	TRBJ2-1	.	TGCGCCAGCAGCGGACGGGGCTCCTACAATGAGCAGTTCTTC	CASSGRGSYNEQFF